This T cell receptor (beta chain) was recovered during a study of blood T cell repertoires in COVID-19. About the research overall: Material from acute and convalescent COVID-19 was sourced from the United States, Italy and Spain. T cells, B-cell-depleted T cells, or PBMCs provided the cDNA or gDNA that served as material.

The CDR3 extends over 15 amino acids. CDR1 is LNHDA and CDR2 is SQIVND in the germline V gene (reference sequence). Trimming cost V 1 base and J 1 base, with 11 bases left between them. TCRdb's table, derived via immunoSEQ multiplex PCR, lists solely in-frame clones and lacks some. There are some 58,000 clones in the sample; around 86% occur only once, and under 9% lies in the top ten. The rearrangement links TRBV19 to TRBJ2-7; D is undetermined. Material for sequencing was peripheral blood. The receptor was derived from a man aged 50 or older with active COVID-19. CDR3 protein: CASSIGITRSYEQYF. The CDR3 DNA is TGTGCCAGTAGTATAGGAATCACGCGGTCCTACGAGCAGTACTTC.